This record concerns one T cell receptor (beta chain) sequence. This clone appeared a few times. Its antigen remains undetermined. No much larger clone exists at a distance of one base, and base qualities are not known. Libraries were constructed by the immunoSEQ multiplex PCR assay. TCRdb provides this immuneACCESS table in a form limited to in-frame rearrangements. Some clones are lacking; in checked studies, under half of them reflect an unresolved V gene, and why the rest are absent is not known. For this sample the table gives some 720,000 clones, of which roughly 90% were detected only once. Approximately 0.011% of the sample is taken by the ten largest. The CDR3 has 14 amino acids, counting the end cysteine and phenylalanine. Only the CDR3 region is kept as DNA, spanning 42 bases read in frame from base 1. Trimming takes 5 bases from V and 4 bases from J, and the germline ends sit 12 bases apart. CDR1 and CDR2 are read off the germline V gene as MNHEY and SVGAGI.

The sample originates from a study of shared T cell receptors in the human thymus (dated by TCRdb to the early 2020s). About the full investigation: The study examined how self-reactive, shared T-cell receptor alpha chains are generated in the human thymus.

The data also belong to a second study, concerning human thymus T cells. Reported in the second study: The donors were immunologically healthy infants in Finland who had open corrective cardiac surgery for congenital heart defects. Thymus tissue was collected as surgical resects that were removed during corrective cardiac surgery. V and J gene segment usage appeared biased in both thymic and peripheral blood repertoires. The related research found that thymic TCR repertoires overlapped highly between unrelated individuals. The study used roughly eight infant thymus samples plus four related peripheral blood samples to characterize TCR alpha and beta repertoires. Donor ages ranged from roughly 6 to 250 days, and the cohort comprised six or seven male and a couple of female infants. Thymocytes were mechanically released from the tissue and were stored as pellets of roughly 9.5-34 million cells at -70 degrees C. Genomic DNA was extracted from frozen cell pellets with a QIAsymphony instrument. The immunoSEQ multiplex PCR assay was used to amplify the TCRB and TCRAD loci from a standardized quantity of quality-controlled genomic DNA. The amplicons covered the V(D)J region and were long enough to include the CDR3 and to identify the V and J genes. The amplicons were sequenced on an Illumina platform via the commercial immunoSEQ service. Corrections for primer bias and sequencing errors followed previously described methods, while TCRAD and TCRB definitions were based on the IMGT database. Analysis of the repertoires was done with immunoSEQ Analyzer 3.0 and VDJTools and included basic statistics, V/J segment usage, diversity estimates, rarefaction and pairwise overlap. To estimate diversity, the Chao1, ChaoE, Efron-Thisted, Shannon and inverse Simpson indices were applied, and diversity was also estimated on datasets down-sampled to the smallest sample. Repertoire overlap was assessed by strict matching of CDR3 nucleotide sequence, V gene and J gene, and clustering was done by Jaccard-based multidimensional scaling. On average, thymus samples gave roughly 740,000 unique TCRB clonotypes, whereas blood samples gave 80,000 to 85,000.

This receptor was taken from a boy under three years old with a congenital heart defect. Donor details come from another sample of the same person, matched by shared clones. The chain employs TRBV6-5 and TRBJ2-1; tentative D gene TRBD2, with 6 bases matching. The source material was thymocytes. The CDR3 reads CASSPSEAYNEQFF. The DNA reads TGTGCCAGCAGTCCTAGCGAAGCGTACAATGAGCAGTTCTTC.